This T cell receptor beta chain was sequenced during a study of blood T cell repertoires in COVID-19. Study summary: Specimens from acute and convalescent COVID-19 originated in the United States, Italy and Spain. T cells, B-cell-depleted T cells, or PBMCs supplied cDNA or gDNA.

Source study methods: Amplification of reference gene primers provided the estimated nucleated cell counts. The method was immunoSEQ multiplex PCR; TCRdb's version includes in-frame clones alone and lacks a portion of them. Clone size and V and J calls were adopted from that table, with D and trimming inferred from the DNA. The data hold 70,000 or so clones, with about 87% observed a single time. This CDR3 region has 12 residues. Germline CDR1 is GTSNPN and CDR2 is SVGIG (reference sequence). Trimming took off 2 bases at V and 5 bases at J, with 9 bases between the two ends. This sequence was found in a woman in her forties or fifties with acute or convalescent COVID-19. V is TRBV30 and J is TRBJ1-1, with unresolved D. Sequencing used peripheral blood. CDR3 in DNA: TGTGCCTGGAGTCGCACGCGGACTGAAGCTTTCTTT. Its translation is CAWSRTRTEAFF.